These 4 T cell receptor beta chains share one sample of origin, sequenced in a study of control samples from healthy donors and cancer patients. TCRdb's copy holds only in-frame clones and misses some; the assay was immunoSEQ multiplex PCR. The sample lists approximately 140,000 clones; roughly 92% were seen once. The specimen sequenced was blood. The receptors come from a young man in good health.

This chain connects TRBV3-1 (or the pseudogene TRBV3-2) to TRBJ2-7, with 11 bases matching TRBD1. Germline V gene lookup returns CDR1 LGHDT and CDR2 YNNKEL (reference sequence). V lost 4 bases to trimming and J lost 5 bases; unmatched junction nucleotides: 7. The CDR3 length is 15 residues. The CDR3 loop is CASSPRDRGTNEQYF. The CDR3 DNA reads as TGTGCCAGCAGCCCCCGGGACAGGGGGACCAACGAGCAGTACTTC.

CDR3 protein: CASSLLLRRYGYTF. CDR3 coding DNA: TGTGCCAGCAGTTTACTTCTGAGGCGCTATGGCTACACCTTC. The chain is built from TRBV28 and TRBJ1-2; D unresolved. Looked up from germline, CDR1 is MDHEN and CDR2 is SYDVKM. The CDR3 runs to 14 residues. The germline V and J ends were trimmed by 2 bases and 4 bases, with 11 bases remaining between them.

This clone has a single count. The V and J genes are TRBV5-8 and TRBJ2-7; no clear D gene. The CDR3 covers 14 residues. Germline loops: CDR1 SGHTS, CDR2 YDEGEE. V lost 4 bases to trimming and J lost 3 bases, with 14 bases between them. CDR3: CASSPGPDIYEQYF. The CDR3 DNA reads TGTGCCAGCAGCCCCGGACCCGACATCTACGAGCAGTACTTC.

V is TRBV30 and J is TRBJ2-1, with 7 positions matching TRBD1. Trimming at V came to 1 base and at J to 13 bases, leaving 4 bases not matched to a gene. Germline V gene sequence: CDR1 GTSNPN, CDR2 SVGIG (reference sequence). This CDR3 spans 11 amino acids. The CDR3, as DNA: TGTGCCTGGAGTGCGGGACAGACTCAGTTCTTC. It specifies CAWSAGQTQFF.